The 10 T cell receptor beta chains given below trace back to one sample, sequenced in a study of T cells in Graves' hyperthyroidism and ophthalmopathy. Amplified TCR beta CDR3 regions derived from RNA transcripts. Primed by the HTBI set, a first-round RT-PCR was run on the TCR CDR3. TCRdb analysed the multiplex PCR reads with MiXCR anew, one entry per CDR3 protein. This repertoire shows almost 600,000 distinct CDR3 sequences, roughly 46% found once; its top ten account for roughly 8.2%. The source material was peripheral blood or thyroid tissue (not recorded which). The receptor source for this set is a young woman with Graves' hyperthyroidism.

This chain connects TRBV7-6 to TRBJ2-7, with D unclear. Germline assignment: CDR1 SGHVS and CDR2 FNYEAQ. The CDR3 totals 13 residues. V shed 4 bases and J shed 3 bases, with 10 bases lying between them. The chain's CDR3 is CASSYGNLYEQYF. CDR3 DNA: TGTGCCAGCAGCTATGGGAACCTCTACGAGCAGTACTTC.

The gene calls are TRBV25-1 and TRBJ1-1, with 10 bases matching TRBD1. Germline CDR1 is MGHDK and CDR2 is SYGVNS. The CDR3 loop spans 15 amino acids. The ends lost 4 bases at V and 4 bases at J; junction bases unmatched: 6. CDR3 protein: CASSARQGASTEAFF. CDR3 nucleotide sequence: TGTGCCAGCAGTGCTAGACAGGGGGCGAGCACTGAAGCTTTCTTT. Using reference TRBV25-1 and TRBJ1-1 for the parts outside the CDR3, the full variable domain is EADIYQTPRYLVIGTGKKITLECSQTMGHDKMYWYQQDPGMELHLIHYSYGVNSTEKGDLSSESTVSRIRTEHFPLTLESARPSHTSQYLCASSARQGASTEAFFGQGTRLTVV.

This clonotype was counted many times. V is TRBV7-9 and J is TRBJ1-1; tentative D call: TRBD1 (6 bases). V lost 5 bases, J lost 5 bases, and 21 bases lay in between. Germline V lookup: CDR1 SEHNR, CDR2 FQNEAQ (reference sequence). This CDR3 has 16 amino acids. Here the CDR3 reads CASSLGFRGRRTEAFF. The CDR3 bases are TGTGCCAGCAGCCTCGGGTTCCGGGGGCGAAGGACTGAAGCTTTCTTT.

This clonotype was counted a single time. The rearrangement uses TRBV15 and TRBJ2-7, with TRBD2 matching 7 bases. The CDR3 has 13 residues. V was pared by 5 bases and J by 2 bases, with 3 bases of the junction left unmatched. Germline CDR1 LNHNV, CDR2 YYDKDF (reference sequence). The CDR3 sequence is CATSGRGPYEQYF. The CDR3, as DNA: TGTGCCACCAGCGGGAGGGGACCCTACGAGCAGTACTTC.

Only one count was recorded for this clonotype. One end of the junction fails to match germline, which may point to a read error. The chain uses TRBV6-5 and TRBJ2-5; the D gene is possibly TRBD1 (5 bases). The CDR3 runs 13 residues. From germline, CDR1 is MNHEY and CDR2 SVGAGI. In DNA form, the CDR3 reads TGTGCCAGCAGCTTACAGGTGCAAGAGACCCGGTACTTC. It specifies CASSLQVQETRYF.

This clonotype came up many times. The gene calls are TRBV9 and TRBJ2-5; D gene uncertain. CDR1 SGDLS and CDR2 YYNGEE come from the germline V gene. V was trimmed by 0 bases and J by 8 bases, leaving 14 bases between them. The CDR3 extends over 14 amino acids. CDR3 amino acids: CASSVADSVRTQYF. The CDR3 bases are TGTGCCAGCAGCGTAGCCGATAGTGTCCGCACCCAGTACTTC.

V usage is TRBV29-1 and J usage is TRBJ1-1; D gene ambiguous. V lost 8 bases, J lost 5 bases, and 18 bases lay in between. From germline, CDR1 is SQVTM and CDR2 ANQGSEA. This CDR3 comprises 13 residues. CDR3 in amino acids: CSSERQSLTEAFF. The CDR3 region has the DNA TGCAGCAGTGAAAGGCAGTCTTTGACTGAAGCTTTCTTT.

The CDR3 region is CASSRDSSGQFF. The CDR3 nucleotides are TGTGCCAGCAGTCGCGACTCGTCGGGGCAGTTCTTC. The rearrangement joins TRBV12-3 or TRBV12-4 to TRBJ2-1; D call uncertain. Trimming left V 5 bases short and J 12 bases short, with 14 bases between. The CDR3 covers 12 residues.

In this sample, this clonotype turned up many times. The chain combines TRBV12-3 or TRBV12-4 with TRBJ2-7; D is undetermined. This CDR3 comprises 13 residues. The V gene lost 3 bases and the J gene lost 5 bases, with 11 bases spanning the gap. As DNA, the CDR3 is TGTGCCAGCAGTTTTAGTGTCTTGGACGAGCAGTACTTC. It specifies CASSFSVLDEQYF.

V and J are TRBV15 and TRBJ1-2; 8 positions match TRBD1. This CDR3 contains 14 residues. Trimming removed 1 base from V and 6 bases from J; junction bases left unmatched: 4. Germline V gene data show CDR1 as LNHNV and CDR2 as YYDKDF (reference sequence). Written as DNA, the CDR3 is TGTGCCACCAGCAGAGGGACAGGGAACGATGGCTACACCTTC. Translated, it gives CATSRGTGNDGYTF.